One and the same sample provided the 10 T cell receptor beta chains below, sequenced in a study of OX40 agonist ivuxolimab in advanced cancers. Libraries were constructed by the immunoSEQ multiplex PCR assay. TCRdb obtained this table from immuneACCESS and retained in-frame rearrangements with V and J assigned. These tables miss some clones; where compared with another copy, unresolved V genes account for less than half of the shortfall, and the remainder is unexplained. The sample table lists 79,000 or so clones, around 85% of them with a count of one. 0.61% of the sample is held by the ten biggest clonotypes. Sequences were derived from CD4+ or CD8+ T cells sorted from blood, sampled in a trial of the OX40 agonist ivuxolimab. These TCRs come from an adult with an advanced solid tumor such as melanoma, head and neck, liver or kidney cancer.

This clone showed up many times. This chain links TRBV30 with TRBJ1-2; D not resolved. The CDR3 spans 12 residues. CDR1 and CDR2 from the germline V gene are GTSNPN and SVGIG (reference sequence). V lost 3 bases and J lost 2, with 7 bases in between. Written as DNA, the CDR3 is TGTGCCTGGAGAGTGGCCAACTATGGCTACACCTTC. This gives the protein CAWRVANYGYTF.

The chain links TRBV27 to TRBJ1-4; TRBD1 matches at 8 bases. Germline V gene lookup returns CDR1 MNHEY and CDR2 SMNVEV (reference sequence). The CDR3 has 14 residues. The V gene end was trimmed by 1 base and the J gene end by 8 bases; junction bases not matched to a gene: 3. CDR3 residues: CASSLLGTGEKLFF. The CDR3 DNA follows: TGTGCCAGCAGTTTATTAGGGACAGGCGAAAAACTGTTTTTT.

The chain joins TRBV19 to TRBJ2-1; D possibly corresponds to TRBD1 (5 bases). Germline V gene sequence: CDR1 LNHDA, CDR2 SQIVND (reference sequence). The CDR3 length is 13 residues. V was clipped by 3 bases and J by 7 bases, with 10 bases between them. For the CDR3, the DNA is TGTGCCAGTAGTATCCAGGGTGGGAATGAGCAGTTCTTC. Translation gives CASSIQGGNEQFF.

This clone was seen only once. The chain carries TRBV19 and TRBJ2-5; tentative D call: TRBD2 (6 bases). CDR1 is LNHDA and CDR2 is SQIVND in the germline V gene (reference sequence). The length of the CDR3 is 15 residues. The V end lost 4 bases, the J end lost 5 bases, and 17 bases lay between the germline ends. The CDR3 protein is CASSNRLDRVETQYF. For the CDR3, the DNA is TGTGCCAGTAGTAACCGACTAGACCGGGTGGAGACCCAGTACTTC.

V usage is TRBV4-1 and J usage is TRBJ1-2; D possibly corresponds to TRBD1 (5 bases). Trimming took off 3 bases at V and 8 bases at J, with 13 bases between the two ends. Per the germline V gene, CDR1 is MGHRA and CDR2 is YSYEKL. The CDR3 loop spans 13 amino acids. CDR3 loop: CASSHRAGGGYTF. CDR3 nucleotides: TGCGCCAGCAGCCACCGCGCGGGGGGGGGCTACACCTTC.

This clone occurred a few times. The chain combines TRBV7-2 with TRBJ2-7; D is perhaps TRBD1 or TRBD2 (5 bases each). Trimming cost V 8 bases and J 3 bases, with 11 bases left between them. This CDR3 comprises 12 residues. Germline V lookup: CDR1 SGHTA, CDR2 FQGNSA. The CDR3 loop is CASGRGGYEQYF. CDR3 DNA: TGTGCCAGCGGCCGTGGGGGCTACGAGCAGTACTTC.

Concerning this clone: The sample carries other DNA sequences with the same CDR3. The chain uses TRBV5-1 and TRBJ2-5; tentative D call: TRBD2 (6 bases). This CDR3 has 13 residues. Germline V gives CDR1 SGHRS, CDR2 YFSETQ. The V gene lost 3 bases and the J gene lost 5 bases, with 11 bases spanning the gap. CDR3 bases: TGCGCCAGCAGCTCCGGTGGAGGGGAGACCCAGTACTTC. As protein: CASSSGGGETQYF.

This clone was seen a handful of times. The chain combines TRBV11-2 with TRBJ2-1; 8 nucleotides line up with TRBD1. CDR1 SGHAT and CDR2 FQNNGV come from the germline V gene. V shed 0 bases and J 2 bases; nucleotides not matched to a gene: 6. The CDR3 has 17 residues. The CDR3 DNA is TGTGCCAGCAGCTTAGACCCTTTGGACAGGGCCTACAATGAGCAGTTCTTC. It codes for CASSLDPLDRAYNEQFF. The complete variable domain, with remaining parts taken from reference TRBV11-2 and TRBJ2-1, reads EAGVAQSPRYKIIEKRQSVAFWCNPISGHATLYWYQQILGQGPKLLIQFQNNGVVDDSQLPKDRFSAERLKGVDSTLKIQPAKLEDSAVYLCASSLDPLDRAYNEQFFGPGTRLTVL.

In DNA, the CDR3 is TGTGCCAGTACCTCCCTTCCGGGACAGAGCTCTGGGGCCAACGTCCTGACTTTC. It encodes CASTSLPGQSSGANVLTF. The chain is built from TRBV19 and TRBJ2-6; 7 bases align to TRBD1. The CDR3 length is 18 residues. J gave up 0 bases and V 7 bases, and 12 bases lay outside the gene matches. Germline V CDR1 and CDR2: LNHDA, SQIVND (reference sequence).

This clone showed up just once. This chain links TRBV27 with TRBJ2-1; the D gene is possibly TRBD2 (7 bases). The CDR3 is made up of 17 amino acids. Germline V gene sequence: CDR1 MNHEY, CDR2 SMNVEV (reference sequence). The V end was cut by 6 bases, the J end by 5 bases, with 23 bases between. CDR3 loop: CASRLTGGRSNNNEQFF. In DNA form, the CDR3 reads TGTGCCAGCAGGCTTACCGGGGGGCGGTCGAATAACAATGAGCAGTTCTTC.